This TCR beta chain was obtained from a study of shared clonotypes between healthy human individuals. At the level of the study: Serving as donors were two women and three men, whose ages spanned 18 to 49. Findings and caveats of the study: Naive subsets usually exceeded memory subsets in estimated richness. An effect of sequencing depth on clonotype sharing among donors was expected.

Note on this clone: Its antigen remains unidentified.

Germline assignment: CDR1 SGHRS and CDR2 YFSETQ. Trimming cost V 3 bases and J 0 bases, with 12 bases left between them. This CDR3 has 16 residues. Generated by immunoSEQ multiplex PCR, the TCRdb table keeps only in-frame clones and is missing some. The table includes approximately 2,000,000 clones, about nine tenths detected once. This clonotype was sampled from a man aged 18 to 35 in good health. Some clones in this sample may be carry-over from other donors' samples. The chain carries TRBV5-1 and TRBJ1-4; D is ambiguous. Sequencing was carried out using naive CD4+ T cells from PBMCs. Described subset: CD45RA+ positively selected. CDR3 protein: CASSSSRATTNEKLFF. For the CDR3, the DNA is TGCGCCAGCAGCTCGTCCCGAGCTACAACTAATGAAAAACTGTTTTTT.